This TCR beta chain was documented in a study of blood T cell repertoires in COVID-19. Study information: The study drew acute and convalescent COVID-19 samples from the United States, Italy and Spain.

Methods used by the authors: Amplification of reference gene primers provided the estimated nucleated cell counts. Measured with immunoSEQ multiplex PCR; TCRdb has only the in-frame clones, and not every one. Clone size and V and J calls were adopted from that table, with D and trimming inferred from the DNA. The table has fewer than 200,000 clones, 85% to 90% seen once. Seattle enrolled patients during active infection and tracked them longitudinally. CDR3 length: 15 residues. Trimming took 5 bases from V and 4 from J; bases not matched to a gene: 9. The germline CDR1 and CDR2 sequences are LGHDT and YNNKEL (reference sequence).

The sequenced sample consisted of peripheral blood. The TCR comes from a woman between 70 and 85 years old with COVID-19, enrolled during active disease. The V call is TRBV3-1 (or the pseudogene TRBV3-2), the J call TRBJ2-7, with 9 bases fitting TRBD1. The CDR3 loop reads CASSKLPGQGYEQYF. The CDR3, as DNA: TGTGCCAGCAGCAAACTACCGGGACAGGGTTACGAGCAGTACTTC.